The rows below give T cell receptor beta chains drawn from one sample of a study of PD-L1 blockade in urothelial cancer. This table comes from immunoSEQ multiplex PCR, and its TCRdb copy is limited to in-frame clones, with some not included. The sample holds about 45,000 clones, about 88% seen once. Sequencing was performed on PBMCs, taken around atezolizumab (anti-PD-L1) treatment. The receptors derive from a donor at least 40 years old with urothelial cancer. The CDR3 runs from the conserved cysteine through the conserved F or W. D genes are given only for firm matches. For some rows the clone size is stated as once, few or many, or as a class when expanded; others skip it.

size,D,V,J,CDR3,DNA
-,TRBD1,TRBV15,TRBJ2-1,CATSRDRGQLNEQFF,TGTGCCACCAGCAGAGATCGGGGACAGCTCAATGAGCAGTTCTTC
-,-,TRBV6-5,TRBJ2-1,CASRADYYNEQFF,TGTGCCAGCAGAGCCGATTACTACAATGAGCAGTTCTTC
-,TRBD2,TRBV4-1,TRBJ2-1,CASSQAPAGRDEQFF,TGCGCCAGCAGCCAAGCACCAGCGGGAAGGGATGAGCAGTTCTTC
few,TRBD2,TRBV4-2,TRBJ2-1,CASSQPNWEGYNSEQFF,TGTGCCAGCAGCCAACCTAACTGGGAGGGCTACAATTCGGAGCAGTTCTTC
few,-,TRBV7-6,TRBJ2-5,CASSRGMLETQYF,TGTGCCAGCTCACGGGGAATGTTGGAGACCCAGTACTTC
-,-,TRBV7-2,TRBJ1-1,CASSLARGRLGFF,TGTGCCAGCAGCTTAGCAAGAGGAAGGCTGGGTTTCTTT
-,-,TRBV5-1,TRBJ2-7,CASSLAGSYEQYF,TGCGCCAGCAGCTTGGCAGGCTCCTACGAGCAGTACTTC
-,TRBD2,TRBV29-1,TRBJ2-1,CSVEVLADDEQFF,TGCAGCGTTGAAGTGCTAGCGGATGATGAGCAGTTCTTC
-,TRBD2,TRBV7-9,TRBJ2-1,CASSPGLAGFAFGNEQFF,TGTGCCAGCAGCCCGGGACTAGCGGGATTCGCCTTCGGGAATGAGCAGTTCTTC
-,-,TRBV11-3,TRBJ2-5,CASSWAGTKETQYF,TGTGCCAGCAGCTGGGCCGGGACAAAAGAGACCCAGTACTTC
-,TRBD2,TRBV29-1,TRBJ2-3,CSVGGGRSDTQYF,TGCAGCGTTGGGGGCGGGAGGTCGGATACGCAGTATTTT
-,-,TRBV30,TRBJ1-6,CAWGQLNSPLHF,TGTGCCTGGGGACAGCTTAATTCACCCCTCCACTTT
-,-,TRBV20-1,TRBJ1-2,CSASEPWGYTF,TGCAGTGCTAGTGAGCCTTGGGGCTACACCTTC
-,-,TRBV6-5,TRBJ2-2,CASRGPHGGELFF,TGTGCCAGCAGGGGGCCCCACGGCGGGGAGCTGTTTTTT
-,-,TRBV28,TRBJ2-7,CASSLPPGDEQYF,TGTGCCAGCAGTCTCCCCCCCGGGGACGAGCAGTACTTC
-,TRBD2,TRBV2,TRBJ2-3,CASSVRLATDTQYF,TGTGCCAGCAGCGTCAGACTAGCCACAGATACGCAGTATTTT
-,-,TRBV7-9,TRBJ1-4,CASSTLATNEKLFF,TGTGCCAGCAGCACCTTAGCAACTAATGAAAAACTGTTTTTT
-,TRBD2,TRBV10-3,TRBJ2-7,CAISGAGGGTPYEQYF,TGTGCCATCAGTGGGGCTGGGGGGGGGACCCCCTACGAGCAGTACTTC
once,-,TRBV13,TRBJ2-1,CASSLARGSSNEQFF,TGTGCCAGCAGCTTAGCCAGGGGAAGCTCCAATGAGCAGTTCTTC
-,TRBD2,TRBV7-9,TRBJ2-2,CASSPGLVGTGELFF,TGTGCCAGCAGCCCGGGACTAGTCGGGACCGGGGAGCTGTTTTTT
few,-,TRBV30,TRBJ1-3,CAWSTGLNTIYF,TGTGCTTGGAGTACCGGGTTGAACACCATATATTTT
-,TRBD2,TRBV2,TRBJ2-7,CASSGGAGGAYEQYF,TGTGCCAGCAGTGGGGGGGCGGGAGGCGCCTACGAGCAGTACTTC
-,-,TRBV28,TRBJ2-1,CASSFRLGGSYNEQFF,TGTGCCAGCAGTTTTCGACTGGGGGGATCCTACAATGAGCAGTTCTTC
-,-,TRBV18,TRBJ1-1,CASSPGAGWGGTEAFF,TGTGCCAGCTCACCGGGAGCCGGGTGGGGGGGCACTGAAGCTTTCTTT
-,TRBD2,TRBV11-1,TRBJ2-1,CASSFGLAGHNEQFF,TGTGCCAGCAGCTTTGGGCTAGCGGGACACAATGAGCAGTTCTTC
-,TRBD2,TRBV11-1,TRBJ2-3,CASSGLAGGPTDTQYF,TGTGCCAGCAGTGGACTAGCGGGAGGGCCCACAGATACGCAGTATTTT
few,TRBD1,TRBV5-1,TRBJ2-4,CASSLDRGYIQYF,TGCGCCAGCAGCTTGGACAGGGGTTACATTCAGTACTTC
-,TRBD1,TRBV18,TRBJ2-2,CASSPPDRPRTGELFF,TGTGCCAGCTCACCCCCGGACAGGCCGAGGACCGGGGAGCTGTTTTTT
few,TRBD1,TRBV2,TRBJ2-5,CASSGGQGAGETQYF,TGTGCCAGCAGTGGGGGACAGGGGGCGGGAGAGACCCAGTACTTC
-,-,TRBV7-2,TRBJ1-1,CASSPHGGGRTEAFF,TGTGCCAGCAGCCCGCATGGGGGGGGAAGGACTGAAGCTTTCTTT
-,-,TRBV10-3,TRBJ2-5,CAISEGGAGETQYF,TGTGCCATCAGTGAAGGGGGGGCAGGGGAGACCCAGTACTTC
-,TRBD1,TRBV13,TRBJ2-1,CASSDRGSSYNEQFF,TGTGCCAGCAGCGACAGGGGGAGCTCCTACAATGAGCAGTTCTTC
once,TRBD2,TRBV28,TRBJ2-7,CASSSPASGSNEQYF,TGTGCCAGCAGTTCCCCAGCGAGCGGGAGCAACGAGCAGTACTTC
once,TRBD2,TRBV7-6,TRBJ2-1,CASSHSGREQFF,TGTGCCAGCAGCCATAGCGGGAGGGAGCAGTTCTTC
-,TRBD2,TRBV6-5,TRBJ2-7,CASSSGTSGSQYF,TGTGCCAGCAGCTCCGGGACTAGCGGGAGTCAGTACTTC
few,TRBD1,TRBV4-1,TRBJ1-3,CASSQDRGQGFQSTIYF,TGCGCCAGCAGCCAAGATCGGGGACAGGGATTCCAAAGCACCATATATTTT
-,TRBD1,TRBV5-1,TRBJ1-2,CASRLGTGGYTF,TGCGCCAGCCGATTGGGGACAGGTGGCTACACCTTC
-,TRBD2,TRBV4-3,TRBJ2-3,CASSQEPRGTSIDTQYF,TGCGCCAGCAGCCAAGAGCCCCGGGGGACTAGCATCGATACGCAGTATTTT
-,-,TRBV7-3,TRBJ2-2,CASSSRTGELFF,TGTGCCAGCAGCTCGAGAACCGGGGAGCTGTTTTTT
-,-,TRBV6-5,TRBJ1-5,CASSYDRTQPQHF,TGTGCCAGCAGTTACGACAGGACCCAGCCCCAGCATTTT
-,TRBD2,TRBV27,TRBJ2-7,CASSRVGREGYEQYF,TGTGCCAGCAGTCGCGTGGGGCGGGAGGGCTACGAGCAGTACTTC
-,TRBD2,TRBV30,TRBJ2-7,CAWSVGLAGSYEQYF,TGTGCCTGGAGTGTTGGGCTAGCGGGATCCTACGAGCAGTACTTC
-,TRBD1,TRBV7-8,TRBJ2-1,CASSRRDRVINEQFF,TGTGCCAGCAGCCGTCGGGACAGGGTGATCAATGAGCAGTTCTTC
-,TRBD1,TRBV18,TRBJ2-5,CASSPPGTVQETQYF,TGTGCCAGCTCACCACCGGGGACAGTCCAAGAGACCCAGTACTTC
-,-,TRBV15,TRBJ2-5,CATSRDVQKETQYF,TGTGCCACCAGCAGAGATGTTCAGAAAGAGACCCAGTACTTC
-,TRBD2,TRBV11-2,TRBJ2-5,CASSSLGLAGGGETQYF,TGTGCCAGCAGCTCCCTGGGACTAGCGGGAGGAGGGGAGACCCAGTACTTC
-,-,TRBV11-3,TRBJ1-3,CASSPRRGSGNTIYF,TGTGCCAGCAGCCCCCGCCGGGGGTCTGGAAACACCATATATTTT
once,-,TRBV12-5,TRBJ2-2,CASGFFPPAGYGELFF,TGTGCTAGTGGTTTTTTCCCCCCCGCAGGCTACGGGGAGCTGTTTTTT
-,-,TRBV2,TRBJ1-5,CASSETQGGGNQPQHF,TGTGCCAGCAGTGAAACCCAGGGTGGGGGCAATCAGCCCCAGCATTTT
-,TRBD2,TRBV7-9,TRBJ2-2,CASSLAAGGDTGELFF,TGTGCCAGCAGCTTAGCGGCGGGAGGGGACACCGGGGAGCTGTTTTTT
once,TRBD1,TRBV7-9,TRBJ1-2,CASSFQTGFAGYGYTF,TGTGCCAGCAGCTTCCAGACAGGGTTTGCTGGCTATGGCTACACCTTC
-,-,TRBV19,TRBJ1-1,CASRMQGLNTEAFF,TGTGCCAGTAGGATGCAGGGATTGAACACTGAAGCTTTCTTT
-,-,TRBV15,TRBJ2-5,CATSRVNSYQETQYF,TGTGCCACCAGCAGAGTTAACAGTTACCAAGAGACCCAGTACTTC
-,TRBD2,TRBV9,TRBJ2-7,CASSVAGGGLADEQYF,TGTGCCAGCAGCGTAGCGGGGGGGGGACTAGCGGACGAGCAGTACTTC
-,-,TRBV9,TRBJ1-5,CASSVASRGGQPQHF,TGTGCCAGCAGCGTAGCGTCCAGGGGCGGTCAGCCCCAGCATTTT
-,TRBD1,TRBV5-1,TRBJ1-1,CASGRGQGAGNTEAFF,TGCGCCAGCGGTAGGGGACAGGGGGCCGGGAACACTGAAGCTTTCTTT
-,TRBD2,TRBV6-1,TRBJ2-7,CASSDTAGVGEQYF,TGTGCCAGCAGTGATACGGCGGGAGTGGGGGAGCAGTACTTC